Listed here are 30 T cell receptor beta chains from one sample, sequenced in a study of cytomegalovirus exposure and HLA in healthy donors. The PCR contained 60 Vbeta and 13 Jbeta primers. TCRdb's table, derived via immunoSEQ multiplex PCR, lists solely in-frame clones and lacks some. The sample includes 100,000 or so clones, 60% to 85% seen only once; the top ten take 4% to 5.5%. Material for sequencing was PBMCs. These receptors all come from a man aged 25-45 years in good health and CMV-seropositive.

CDR3 residues: CASSEGRSTEAFF. The CDR3 DNA is TGTGCCAGCAGCGAGGGGAGGAGCACTGAAGCTTTCTTT. This sequence joins TRBV9 and TRBJ1-1; a possible D gene is TRBD1 (5 bases). The CDR3 length is 13 residues. The germline gives CDR1 SGDLS, CDR2 YYNGEE. V was pared by 3 bases and J by 4 bases, with 10 bases between.

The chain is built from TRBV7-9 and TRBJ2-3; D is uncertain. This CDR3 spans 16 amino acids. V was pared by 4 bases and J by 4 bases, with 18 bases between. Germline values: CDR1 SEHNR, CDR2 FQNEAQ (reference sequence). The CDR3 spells CASSSYSPDRSDTQYF. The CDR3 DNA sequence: TGTGCCAGCAGCTCCTATAGCCCTGACCGGTCAGATACGCAGTATTTT.

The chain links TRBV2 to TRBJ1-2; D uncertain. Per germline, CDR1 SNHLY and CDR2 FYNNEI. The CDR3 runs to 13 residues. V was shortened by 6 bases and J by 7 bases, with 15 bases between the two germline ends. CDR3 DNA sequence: TGTGCCAGCAGCCTCCCGGAGAGCGGTGGCTACACCTTC. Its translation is CASSLPESGGYTF.

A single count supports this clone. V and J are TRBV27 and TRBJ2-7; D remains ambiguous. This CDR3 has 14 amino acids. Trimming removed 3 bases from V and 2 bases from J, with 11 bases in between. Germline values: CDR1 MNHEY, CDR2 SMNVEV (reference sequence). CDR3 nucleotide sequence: TGTGCCAGCAGTTTCTCAGGCACCGCCTACGAGCAGTACTTC. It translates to CASSFSGTAYEQYF.

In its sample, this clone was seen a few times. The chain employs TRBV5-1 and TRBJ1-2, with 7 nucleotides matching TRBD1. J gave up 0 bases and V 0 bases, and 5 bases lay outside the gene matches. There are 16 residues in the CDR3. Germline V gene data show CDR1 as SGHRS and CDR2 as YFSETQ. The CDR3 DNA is TGCGCCAGCAGCTTGGGACAGGGCTTGACTAACTATGGCTACACCTTC. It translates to CASSLGQGLTNYGYTF.

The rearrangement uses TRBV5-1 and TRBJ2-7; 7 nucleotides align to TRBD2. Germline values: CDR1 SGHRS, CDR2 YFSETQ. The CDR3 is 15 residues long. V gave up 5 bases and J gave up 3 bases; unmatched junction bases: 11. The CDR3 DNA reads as TGCGCCAGCAGATTCGATCCGCGGGAGTACTACGAGCAGTACTTC. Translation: CASRFDPREYYEQYF.

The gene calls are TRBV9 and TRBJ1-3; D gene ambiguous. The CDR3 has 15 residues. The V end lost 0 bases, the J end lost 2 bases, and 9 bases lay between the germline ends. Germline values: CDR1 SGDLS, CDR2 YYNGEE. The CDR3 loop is CASSVAGLTGNTIYF. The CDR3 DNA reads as TGTGCCAGCAGCGTAGCAGGTCTTACTGGAAACACCATATATTTT. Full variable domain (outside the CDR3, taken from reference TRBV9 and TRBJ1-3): DSGVTQTPKHLITATGQRVTLRCSPRSGDLSVYWYQQSLDQGLQFLIQYYNGEERAKGNILERFSAQQFPDLHSELNLSSLELGDSALYFCASSVAGLTGNTIYFGEGSWLTVV.

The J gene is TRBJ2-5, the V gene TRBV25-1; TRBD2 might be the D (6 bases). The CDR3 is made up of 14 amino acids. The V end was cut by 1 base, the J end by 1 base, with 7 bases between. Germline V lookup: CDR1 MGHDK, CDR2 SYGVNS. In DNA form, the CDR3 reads TGTGCCAGCAGTGAATGGAGGGGCCAAGAGACCCAGTACTTC. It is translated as CASSEWRGQETQYF.

The CDR3 is CASSFKAQNGYTF. The CDR3 region has the DNA TGTGCCAGCAGTTTTAAGGCACAGAATGGCTACACCTTC. This chain links TRBV25-1 with TRBJ1-2; D ambiguous. The V end was cut by 5 bases, the J end by 6 bases, with 13 bases between. The CDR3 runs to 13 residues. In germline, CDR1 is MGHDK, CDR2 SYGVNS.

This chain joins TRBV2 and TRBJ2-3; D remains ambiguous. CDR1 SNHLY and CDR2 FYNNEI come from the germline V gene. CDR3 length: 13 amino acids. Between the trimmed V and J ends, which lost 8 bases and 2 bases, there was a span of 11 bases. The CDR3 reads CASRRTATDTQYF. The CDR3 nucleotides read TGTGCCAGCCGGAGAACGGCCACAGATACGCAGTATTTT.

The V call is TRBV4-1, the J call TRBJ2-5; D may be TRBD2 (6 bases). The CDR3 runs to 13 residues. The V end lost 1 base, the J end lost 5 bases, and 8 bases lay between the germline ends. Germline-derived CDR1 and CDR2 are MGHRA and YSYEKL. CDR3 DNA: TGCGCCAGCAGCCAAGTGGAGGGGGAGACCCAGTACTTC. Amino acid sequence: CASSQVEGETQYF.

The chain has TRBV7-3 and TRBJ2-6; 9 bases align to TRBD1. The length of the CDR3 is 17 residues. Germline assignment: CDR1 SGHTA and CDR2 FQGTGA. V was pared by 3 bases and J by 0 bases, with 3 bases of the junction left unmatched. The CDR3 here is CASSLGQGSSGANVLTF. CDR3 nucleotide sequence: TGTGCCAGCAGCTTGGGACAGGGTAGCTCTGGGGCCAACGTCCTGACTTTC.

The CDR3 sequence is CASSCDRSGANVLTF. For the CDR3, the DNA is TGCGCCAGCAGCTGTGACAGGTCTGGGGCCAACGTCCTGACTTTC. This rearrangement joins TRBV10-1 to TRBJ2-6, with a possible D match to TRBD1 (6 bases). Germline loops: CDR1 WNHNN, CDR2 SYGVQD (reference sequence). The CDR3 is made up of 15 amino acids. Trimming took off 6 bases at V and 1 base at J, with 10 bases between the two ends.

The CDR3 region has the DNA TGTGCCAGCAGCTTTTTGACTAGCTCGGGCACAGATACGCAGTATTTT. This translates into CASSFLTSSGTDTQYF. The V and J genes are TRBV7-9 and TRBJ2-3; the match to TRBD2 covers 7 bases. Germline V gives CDR1 SEHNR, CDR2 FQNEAQ (reference sequence). This CDR3 has 16 amino acids. V dropped 3 bases and J dropped 1; count of bases not matched to a gene: 7.

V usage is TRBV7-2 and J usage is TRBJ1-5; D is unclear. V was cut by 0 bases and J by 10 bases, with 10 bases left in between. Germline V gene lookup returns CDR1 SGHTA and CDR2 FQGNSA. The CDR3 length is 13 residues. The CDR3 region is CASSLANQEPQHF. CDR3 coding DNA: TGTGCCAGCAGCTTAGCCAATCAGGAACCCCAGCATTTT. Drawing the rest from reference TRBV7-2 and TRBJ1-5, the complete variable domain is GAGVSQSPSNKVTEKGKDVELRCDPISGHTALYWYRQSLGQGLEFLIYFQGNSAPDKSGLPSDRFSAERTGGSVSTLTIQRTQQEDSAVYLCASSLANQEPQHFGDGTRLSIL.

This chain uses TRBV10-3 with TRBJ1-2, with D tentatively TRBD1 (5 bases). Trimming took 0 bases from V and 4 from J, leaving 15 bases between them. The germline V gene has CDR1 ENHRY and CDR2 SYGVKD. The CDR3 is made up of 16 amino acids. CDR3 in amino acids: CAISESIIPGPYGYTF. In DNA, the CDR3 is TGTGCCATCAGTGAGTCGATTATTCCAGGGCCCTATGGCTACACCTTC.

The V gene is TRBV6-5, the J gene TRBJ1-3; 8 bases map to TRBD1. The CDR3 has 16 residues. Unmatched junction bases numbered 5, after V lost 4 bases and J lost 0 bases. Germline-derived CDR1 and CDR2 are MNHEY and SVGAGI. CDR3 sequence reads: CASSSGGLLSGNTIYF. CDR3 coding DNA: TGTGCCAGCAGTTCAGGGGGCTTGCTCTCTGGAAACACCATATATTTT.

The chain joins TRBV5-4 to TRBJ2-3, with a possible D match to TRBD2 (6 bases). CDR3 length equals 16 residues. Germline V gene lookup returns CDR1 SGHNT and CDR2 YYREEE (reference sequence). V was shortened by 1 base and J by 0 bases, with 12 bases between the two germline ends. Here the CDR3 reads CASSLTTSRSTDTQYF. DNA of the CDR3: TGTGCCAGCAGCTTGACAACTAGCCGGAGCACAGATACGCAGTATTTT.

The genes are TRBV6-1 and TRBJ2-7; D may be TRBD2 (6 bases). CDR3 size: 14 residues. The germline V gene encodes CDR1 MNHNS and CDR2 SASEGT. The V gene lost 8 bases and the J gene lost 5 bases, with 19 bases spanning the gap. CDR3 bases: TGTGCCAGCCGTGGGGCGGGGCCTCTCGACGAGCAGTACGTC. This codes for CASRGAGPLDEQYV.

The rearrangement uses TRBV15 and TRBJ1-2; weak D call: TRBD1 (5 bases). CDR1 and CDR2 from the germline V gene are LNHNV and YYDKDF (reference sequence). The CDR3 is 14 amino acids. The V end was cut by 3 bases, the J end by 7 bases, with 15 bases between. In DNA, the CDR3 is TGTGCCACCAGCAGTGAAACAGGTGAAAGTGGCTACACCTTC. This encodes CATSSETGESGYTF.

DNA for the CDR3: TGTGCCAGCAGCCCAGACAGTGTTACTGAAGCTTTCTTT. It specifies CASSPDSVTEAFF. The chain is built from TRBV7-6 and TRBJ1-1; possibly TRBD1 for D (5 bases). V was pared by 5 bases and J by 5 bases, with 12 bases between. This CDR3 has 13 amino acids. Per germline, CDR1 SGHVS and CDR2 FNYEAQ.

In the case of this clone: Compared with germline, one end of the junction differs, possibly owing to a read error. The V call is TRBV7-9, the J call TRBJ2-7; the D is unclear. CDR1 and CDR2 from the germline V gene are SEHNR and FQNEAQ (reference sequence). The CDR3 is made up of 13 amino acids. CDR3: CSSSSGRSYEQYF. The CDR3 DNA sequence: TGTTCCAGCAGCTCAGGTCGCTCCTACGAGCAGTACTTC.

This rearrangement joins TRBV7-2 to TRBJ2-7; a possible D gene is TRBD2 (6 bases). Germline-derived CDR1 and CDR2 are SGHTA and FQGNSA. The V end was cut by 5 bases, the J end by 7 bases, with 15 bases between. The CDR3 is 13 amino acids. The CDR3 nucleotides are TGTGCCAGCAGCCGACCGGGGGTAAAGGAGCAGTACTTC. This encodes CASSRPGVKEQYF.

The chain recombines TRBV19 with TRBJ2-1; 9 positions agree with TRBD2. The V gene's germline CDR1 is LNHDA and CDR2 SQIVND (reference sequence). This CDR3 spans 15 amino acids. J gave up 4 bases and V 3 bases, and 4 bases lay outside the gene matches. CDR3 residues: CASSILAGFYNEQFF. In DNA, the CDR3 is TGTGCCAGTAGTATCCTAGCGGGGTTTTACAATGAGCAGTTCTTC.

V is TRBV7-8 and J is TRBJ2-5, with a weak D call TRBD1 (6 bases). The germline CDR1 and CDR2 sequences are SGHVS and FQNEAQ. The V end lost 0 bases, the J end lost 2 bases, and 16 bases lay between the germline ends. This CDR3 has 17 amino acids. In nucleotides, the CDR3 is TGTGCCAGCAGCTTAGCCAGGGGTCGGTCCAAACAAGAGACCCAGTACTTC. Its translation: CASSLARGRSKQETQYF.

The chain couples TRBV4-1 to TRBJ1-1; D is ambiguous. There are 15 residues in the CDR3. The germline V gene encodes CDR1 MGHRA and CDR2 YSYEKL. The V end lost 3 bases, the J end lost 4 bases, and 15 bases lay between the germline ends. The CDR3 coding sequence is TGCGCCAGCAGCCAGTATCACGGGTACGGCACTGAAGCTTTCTTT. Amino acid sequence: CASSQYHGYGTEAFF.

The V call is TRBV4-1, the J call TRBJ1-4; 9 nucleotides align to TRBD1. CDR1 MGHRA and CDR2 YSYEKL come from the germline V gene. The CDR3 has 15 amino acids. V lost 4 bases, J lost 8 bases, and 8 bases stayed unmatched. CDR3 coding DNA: TGCGCCAGCAGCCCACGGACAGGGGCAGTGGAAAAACTGTTTTTT. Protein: CASSPRTGAVEKLFF.

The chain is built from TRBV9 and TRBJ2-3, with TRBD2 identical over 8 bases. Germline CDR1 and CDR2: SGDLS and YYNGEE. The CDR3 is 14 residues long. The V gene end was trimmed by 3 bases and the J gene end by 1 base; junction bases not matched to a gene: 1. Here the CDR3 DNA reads TGTGCCAGCAGCGGACTAGCGCGCACAGATACGCAGTATTTT. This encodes CASSGLARTDTQYF. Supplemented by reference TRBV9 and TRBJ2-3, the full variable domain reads DSGVTQTPKHLITATGQRVTLRCSPRSGDLSVYWYQQSLDQGLQFLIQYYNGEERAKGNILERFSAQQFPDLHSELNLSSLELGDSALYFCASSGLARTDTQYFGPGTRLTVL.

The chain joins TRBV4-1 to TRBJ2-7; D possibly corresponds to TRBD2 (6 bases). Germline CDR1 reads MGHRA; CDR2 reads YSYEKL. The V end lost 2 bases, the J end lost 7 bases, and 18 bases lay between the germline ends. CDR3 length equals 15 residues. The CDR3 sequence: CASSQSLAVGREQYF. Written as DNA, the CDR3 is TGCGCCAGCAGCCAATCACTAGCTGTTGGTCGGGAGCAGTACTTC.

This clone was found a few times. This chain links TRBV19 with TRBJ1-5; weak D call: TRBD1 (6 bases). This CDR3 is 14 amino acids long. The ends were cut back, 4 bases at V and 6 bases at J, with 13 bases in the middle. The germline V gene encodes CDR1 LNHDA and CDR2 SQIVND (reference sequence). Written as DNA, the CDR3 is TGTGCCAGTAGTAGCACAGGGTACGGTCAGCCCCAGCATTTT. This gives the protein CASSSTGYGQPQHF.